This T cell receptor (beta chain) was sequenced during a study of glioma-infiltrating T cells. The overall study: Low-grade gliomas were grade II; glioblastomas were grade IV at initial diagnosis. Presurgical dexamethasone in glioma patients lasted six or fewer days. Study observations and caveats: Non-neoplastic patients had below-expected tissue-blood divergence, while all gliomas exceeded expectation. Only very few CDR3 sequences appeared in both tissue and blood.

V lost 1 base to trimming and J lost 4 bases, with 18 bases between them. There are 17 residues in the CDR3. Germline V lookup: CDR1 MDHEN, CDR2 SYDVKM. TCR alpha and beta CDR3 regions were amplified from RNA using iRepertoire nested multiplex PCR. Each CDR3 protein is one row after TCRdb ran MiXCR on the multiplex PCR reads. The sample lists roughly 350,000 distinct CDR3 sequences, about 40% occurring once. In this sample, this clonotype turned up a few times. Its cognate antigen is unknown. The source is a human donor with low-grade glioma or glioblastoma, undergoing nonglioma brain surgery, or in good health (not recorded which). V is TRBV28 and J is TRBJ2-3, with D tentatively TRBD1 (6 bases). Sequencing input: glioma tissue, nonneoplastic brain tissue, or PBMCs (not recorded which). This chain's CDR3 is CASSLLGAEGLSDTQYF. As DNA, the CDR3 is TGTGCCAGCAGTTTATTGGGGGCTGAGGGTTTATCAGATACGCAGTATTTT.